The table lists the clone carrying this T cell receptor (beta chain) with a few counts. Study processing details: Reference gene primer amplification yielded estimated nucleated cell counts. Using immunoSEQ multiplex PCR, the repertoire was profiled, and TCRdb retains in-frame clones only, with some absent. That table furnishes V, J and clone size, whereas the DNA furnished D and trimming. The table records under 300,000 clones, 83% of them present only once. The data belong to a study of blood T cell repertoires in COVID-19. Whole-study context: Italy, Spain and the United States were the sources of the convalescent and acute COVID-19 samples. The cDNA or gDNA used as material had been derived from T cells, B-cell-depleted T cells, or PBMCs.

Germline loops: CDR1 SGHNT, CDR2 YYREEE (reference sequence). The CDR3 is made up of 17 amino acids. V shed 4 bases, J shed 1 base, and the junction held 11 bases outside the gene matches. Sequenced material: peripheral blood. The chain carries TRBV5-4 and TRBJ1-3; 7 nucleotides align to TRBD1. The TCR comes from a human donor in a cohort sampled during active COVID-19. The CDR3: CASSAYNRGESGNTIYF. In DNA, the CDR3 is TGTGCCAGCAGCGCCTACAACAGGGGTGAATCTGGAAACACCATATATTTT.